Described below is a single T cell receptor beta chain sequence and its context. In the authors' workflow: Nucleated cell counts were estimated from reference gene primer amplification. TCRdb's copy holds only in-frame clones and misses some; the assay was immunoSEQ multiplex PCR. V, J and clone size are taken as reported in that table, and D and trimming were inferred from the DNA itself. Counted here are 250,000 or so clones, approximately 89% occurring once; the ten biggest clones make up about 8.6%. V gave up 3 bases and J gave up 3 bases, with 14 bases separating them. The germline gives CDR1 KGHSH, CDR2 LQKENI. The CDR3 spans 15 residues. The entry originates in a study of blood T cell repertoires in COVID-19. In the study overall: The United States, Italy and Spain were the sources of the acute and convalescent COVID-19 samples. PBMCs, B-cell-depleted T cells, or T cells were the source of the cDNA or gDNA that made up the material.

The source is a man aged 35 to 55 with active or convalescent COVID-19. Source material: peripheral blood. V gene TRBV18 combines with J gene TRBJ1-1, with D perhaps matching TRBD1 (6 bases). The CDR3 reads CASSPIGGRDTEAFF. The DNA for the CDR3 is TGTGCCAGCTCACCTATCGGGGGGCGAGACACTGAAGCTTTCTTT.